A selection of T cell receptor beta chains follows, all from one sample in a study of shared clonotypes between healthy human individuals. Clones were sequenced by immunoSEQ multiplex PCR, and TCRdb holds only the in-frame ones, with some missing. The sample carries 2 million to 2.5 million clones, 90% to 97% recorded once. Sequencing input: naive CD4+ T cells sorted from blood. The receptors derive from a man younger than 35 in good health. Each CDR3 is given with its conserved first and last residue. The size field is filled for only some rows; it gives once, few, many or a size class.

clone size,J gene,V gene,CDR3 protein
.,TRBJ2-3,TRBV5-1,CASSLSRWGPWTDTQYF
.,TRBJ1-6,TRBV28,CASSNRGSSPLHF
once,TRBJ1-5,TRBV5-1,CASSLGRENQPQHF
.,TRBJ1-1,TRBV30,CAWRPGLNTEAFF
.,TRBJ2-5,TRBV5-6,CASSLWSGGFQETQYF
.,TRBJ2-2,TRBV11-3,CASSPDRAELFF
.,TRBJ1-2,TRBV28,CASSTPDRFHGYTF
.,TRBJ2-7,TRBV18,CASSPPGLAGYEQYF
.,TRBJ1-5,TRBV9,CASSVGSRGQPQHF
.,TRBJ1-2,TRBV5-1,CASSPISSGSSGYTF
.,TRBJ2-5,TRBV2,CASRMNFQETQYF
.,TRBJ2-7,TRBV6-5,CASSQRTDTYEQYF
.,TRBJ2-4,TRBV11-3,CASSLDDRSKNIQYF
once,TRBJ1-4,TRBV30,CAWSAYSATNEKLFF
.,TRBJ2-5,TRBV10-2,CASSRGRLYQETQYF
.,TRBJ2-7,TRBV9,CASSVVPDSTYEQYF
.,TRBJ2-5,TRBV21-1,CASSPGTQCGEGPQETQYF
.,TRBJ2-2,TRBV7-8,CASSLARILSAENTGELFF
.,TRBJ1-2,TRBV2,CASSGRDRNGYTF
once,TRBJ2-3,TRBV6-6,CASSPQTTDTQYF
.,TRBJ2-7,TRBV7-2,CASSFDRGYYEQYF
.,TRBJ1-5,TRBV6-4,CASSPDSNSNQPQHF
.,TRBJ2-7,TRBV7-9,CASSQTGGDSYEQYF
.,TRBJ2-5,TRBV7-2,CASSLAGGYQETQYF
.,TRBJ2-3,TRBV7-2,CASSSLGLAGVDTQYF
.,TRBJ1-3,TRBV5-1,CASSSVGGYGNTIYF
once,TRBJ1-4,TRBV5-4,CASSRKGPTNEKLFF
.,TRBJ2-7,TRBV27,CASSLSQGIEQYF
few,TRBJ1-1,TRBV6-5,CASTSPPSEAFF
.,TRBJ2-7,TRBV6-4,CASRFPRESYEQYF
few,TRBJ1-2,TRBV30,CAWRQAGYTF
.,TRBJ2-3,TRBV9,CASSVGVSERDTQYF
.,TRBJ1-6,TRBV5-1,CASSLAGQGYSPLHF
.,TRBJ1-5,TRBV25-1,CASSPPNQPQHF